The T cell receptor (beta chain) described here comes from a study of vaccination and CD4 T cells after COVID-19. Whole-study context: Vaccination of participants consisted of two doses of either BNT162b2 or mRNA-1273 vaccine.

Regarding treatment: approximately nine-day PBMC culture with coronavirus spike peptide pools or control peptides (ViraFEST assay). Researchers used the Oncomine TCR Beta short-read assay to sequence DNA from cultured CD4+ T cells. TCRdb re-called the PCR reads through MiXCR, storing one row per CDR3 protein. The data contain roughly 15,000 distinct CDR3 sequences, over 55% of them seen just once; the ten biggest clones take up roughly 5%. Details on this clonotype: Its specificity is unknown.

The receptor was derived from a human donor who had recovered from COVID-19. Source: CD4+ T cells from blood, cultured in vitro, taken after SARS-CoV-2 vaccination.

The CDR3 coding sequence is TGTGCCAGTAGTGCCTCGACGCCCCGAATAAAGGAGACCCAGTACTTC. Protein product: CASSASTPRIKETQYF. V gene TRBV19 combines with J gene TRBJ2-5; D unresolved. Trimming left V 5 bases short and J 5 bases short, with 21 bases between. In germline, CDR1 is LNHDA, CDR2 SQIVND (reference sequence). The CDR3 is 16 amino acids.